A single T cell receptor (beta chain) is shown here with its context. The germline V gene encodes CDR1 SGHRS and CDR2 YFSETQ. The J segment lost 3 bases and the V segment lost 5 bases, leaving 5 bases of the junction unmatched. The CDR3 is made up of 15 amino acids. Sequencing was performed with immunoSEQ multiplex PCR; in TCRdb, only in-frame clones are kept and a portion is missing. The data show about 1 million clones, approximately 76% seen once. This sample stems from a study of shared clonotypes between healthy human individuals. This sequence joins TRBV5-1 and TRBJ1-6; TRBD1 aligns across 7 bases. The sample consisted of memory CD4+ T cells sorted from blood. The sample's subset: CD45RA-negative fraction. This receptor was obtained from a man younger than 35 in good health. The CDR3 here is CASSTTGDYNSPLHF. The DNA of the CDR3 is TGCGCCAGCAGTACCACAGGGGACTATAATTCACCCCTCCACTTT.